This T cell receptor beta chain was recovered during a study of tumor-infiltrating lymphocytes in primary liver carcinoma. Overall study: Samples had roughly 3.65 to 8 million productive TCRbeta reads, comparable between tissue types.

Only one count was recorded for this clonotype. The researchers produced TCR beta cDNA from around 0.5 ug total RNA with a constant-region primer. Nested multiplex PCR, run for three rounds with slightly modified ARM-PCR, yielded TCR beta libraries. Use of TRBV1-TRBV30 forward primers with a C-beta reverse primer characterized the first two PCR rounds, which lasted about 10 cycles each. TCRdb re-called the multiplex PCR reads with MiXCR, one entry per CDR3 protein. The top ten hold 27% of the sample, which has approximately 92,000 distinct CDR3 sequences, roughly 70% seen once. The CDR3 spans 16 residues. Germline CDR1 reads DFQATT; CDR2 reads SNEGSKA (reference sequence). The V segment lost 5 bases and the J segment 0 bases; nucleotides outside the gene matches: 10. The tissue used was unsorted bulk material of about 19-33 mg. RNA and DNA were co-extracted from it with the AllPrep DNA/RNA mini kit. The patients had histopathologically diagnosed primary liver carcinoma, and their disease was treated by surgical resection.

The clonotype originates from a man between 40 and 49 years old with primary liver carcinoma and hepatitis B virus infection. Sequencing was carried out using tumor-adjacent normal liver tissue. The chain is built from TRBV20-1 and TRBJ2-1, with 7 bases that match TRBD2. CDR3 loop: CSALTSLSFSYNEQFF. In nucleotides, the CDR3 is TGCAGTGCTCTGACTAGCCTTTCCTTCTCCTACAATGAGCAGTTCTTC.